This TCR beta chain was profiled in a study of cytomegalovirus exposure and HLA in healthy donors. Study-wide findings and caveats: Productive status was seen about 90% or about 30% of the time for most TCR beta V segments in an earlier analysis. The classifier, whose performance was assessed in both the original and validation cohorts, reportedly diagnosed cytomegalovirus status with high specificity and sensitivity.

PCR amplification relied on 60 Vbeta primers (plus 13 Jbeta primers). Only in-frame clones appear in the TCRdb table, and some are missing; sequencing was by immunoSEQ multiplex PCR. The sample shows 120,000 or so clones, 72% of them seen only once. Germline values: CDR1 SGHTA, CDR2 FQGTGA. The CDR3 is 16 residues long. Trimming at V came to 5 bases and at J to 1 base, leaving 4 bases not matched to a gene. As for this clone: Its specificity is not known.

The sequencing input was PBMCs. The receptor was derived from a man younger than 45 in good health and CMV-seronegative. This chain connects TRBV7-3 to TRBJ2-2; 10 bases agree with TRBD1. The CDR3 region is CASSRGDRGNTGELFF. CDR3 coding DNA: TGTGCCAGCAGCCGAGGGGACAGGGGGAACACCGGGGAGCTGTTTTTT.